This T cell receptor beta chain was profiled in a study of T cell clones after liver transplantation. Study details: TCRbeta sequencing after a pre-transplant mixed lymphocyte reaction identified graft-donor-reactive clones, later tracked in post-transplant blood. Timepoints were pre-transplant, pre-withdrawal, and after withdrawal was completed or failed.

Sequencing used immunoSEQ multiplex PCR; TCRdb keeps in-frame clones, though not all of them. The data contain approximately 65,000 clones, 85% to 95% of them singletons. CDR3 size: 15 residues. Germline CDR1 reads SNHLY; CDR2 reads FYNNEI. V lost 3 bases and J lost 4, with 13 bases in between. The receptor comes from a human patient who received a liver transplant. Some of these T cells may belong to the graft donor. The material sequenced was CD4+ T cells from blood, taken less than 26 months after liver transplant. J is TRBJ2-1 and V is TRBV2; D is undetermined. The CDR3 DNA reads TGTGCCAGCAGTGATAGCCGGGCTAAATACAATGAGCAGTTCTTC. Translating gives CASSDSRAKYNEQFF.